The 23 T cell receptor beta chains below come from one sample, sequenced in a study of identical twins. TCRdb processed the 5' RACE reads anew with MiXCR; each CDR3 protein has one entry. The sample comprises about 530,000 distinct CDR3 sequences, approximately 20% of which are singletons, and 0.4% to 0.6% rests with the top ten. A further study also used this sample, focusing on yellow fever vaccine responses in identical twins.

The sample comprised CD4+ T cells sorted from blood. The source of these receptors is a young woman in good health.

This rearrangement joins TRBV5-1 to TRBJ2-3, with a possible D match to TRBD2 (6 bases). CDR3 length: 18 residues. CDR1 and CDR2 from the germline V gene are SGHRS and YFSETQ. The V and J ends lost 0 bases and 3 bases respectively, with 20 bases between them. CDR3 bases: TGCGCCAGCAGCTTGGGGATCGGTAGCGGAATTAGTACAGATACGCAGTATTTT. This sequence encodes CASSLGIGSGISTDTQYF.

V usage is TRBV11-2 and J usage is TRBJ2-2; 9 nucleotides agree with TRBD1. CDR3 size: 16 residues. The ends lost 4 bases at V and 6 bases at J; junction bases unmatched: 9. The germline CDR1 and CDR2 sequences are SGHAT and FQNNGV. The CDR3: CASSSGGQGSSGELFF. CDR3 DNA sequence: TGTGCCAGCAGCTCGGGGGGACAGGGTTCTTCCGGGGAGCTGTTTTTT.

This sequence joins TRBV5-1 and TRBJ2-1; 10 nucleotides match TRBD2. CDR3 length equals 16 residues. The trim removed 2 bases at V and 7 bases at J, leaving 9 bases unmatched. Germline CDR1 reads SGHRS; CDR2 reads YFSETQ. This CDR3 reads CASSFPAGGRANEQFF. In DNA, the CDR3 is TGCGCCAGCAGCTTTCCAGCGGGAGGGCGGGCGAATGAGCAGTTCTTC.

The chain links TRBV6-1 to TRBJ2-3; a weak D match, TRBD2 (5 bases). CDR1 MNHNS and CDR2 SASEGT come from the germline V gene. V lost 8 bases and J lost 9, with 21 bases in between. The CDR3 consists of 14 residues. CDR3 sequence reads: CASARDGGPRTQYF. The CDR3 DNA reads TGTGCCAGCGCTCGCGATGGAGGACCTCGAACGCAGTATTTT.

This chain connects TRBV20-1 to TRBJ2-5; unclear D gene. Trimming removed 3 bases from V and 7 bases from J, with 9 bases in between. CDR1 is DFQATT and CDR2 is SNEGSKA in the germline V gene (reference sequence). The CDR3 extends over 11 amino acids. CDR3 in amino acids: CSASGPATQYF. The CDR3 nucleotides are TGCAGTGCTAGTGGACCAGCGACCCAGTACTTC.

The chain is built from TRBV4-1 and TRBJ2-2; D unclear. V dropped 0 bases and J dropped 4 bases, with 9 bases sitting between them. CDR3 size: 15 residues. Germline V gene sequence: CDR1 MGHRA, CDR2 YSYEKL. CDR3 protein: CASSQDRPGTGELFF. CDR3 DNA: TGCGCCAGCAGCCAAGACAGGCCCGGCACCGGGGAGCTGTTTTTT.

This clonotype has more than one count but fewer than ten. The chain joins TRBV6-1 to TRBJ1-2; D gene ambiguous. The CDR3 is made up of 12 amino acids. Germline lookup yields CDR1 MNHNS and CDR2 SASEGT. CDR3 loop: CVLGMANYGYTF. Here the CDR3 DNA reads TGTGTCCTCGGGATGGCTAACTATGGCTACACCTTC.

This clonotype appeared a few times. CDR3 amino acids: CASSLVSGRTDTQYF. As DNA, the CDR3 is TGTGCCAGCAGCTTAGTTTCGGGAAGGACAGATACGCAGTATTTT. The chain is built from TRBV7-9 and TRBJ2-3; tentative D call: TRBD2 (5 bases). Germline CDR1 reads SEHNR; CDR2 reads FQNEAQ (reference sequence). The CDR3 spans 15 residues. Trimming removed 1 base from V and 3 bases from J, with 11 bases in between.

This clonotype was seen a few times. The V and J genes are TRBV5-1 and TRBJ2-7; D is perhaps TRBD1 (6 bases). Trimming took off 0 bases at V and 0 bases at J, with 19 bases between the two ends. The CDR3 consists of 18 residues. From germline, CDR1 is SGHRS and CDR2 YFSETQ. CDR3 nucleotide sequence: TGCGCCAGCAGCTTGGAGCCGGACAGCCCAACAAACTCCTACGAGCAGTACTTC. This encodes CASSLEPDSPTNSYEQYF.

The sample holds one count of this clonotype. The chain has TRBV21-1 and TRBJ2-4; the table names TRBD1, a call not compared with the DNA. TRBV21-1 is given as a pseudogene. The CDR3 is 20 residues long. CDR3: CASNLSGTGENPKIKNIQYF. CDR3 DNA sequence: TGTGCCAGCAACCTTTCAGGGACAGGGGAAAATCCTAAAATTAAAAACATTCAGTACTTC.

The chain has TRBV6-1 and TRBJ2-7, with 7 bases that match TRBD1. The CDR3 totals 14 residues. J lost 3 bases, V lost 6 bases, and 8 bases had no gene match. Germline CDR1 reads MNHNS; CDR2 reads SASEGT. The CDR3 here is CASSATGFLYEQYV. In DNA form, the CDR3 reads TGTGCCAGCAGCGCGACAGGGTTTCTCTACGAGCAGTACGTC.

This clonotype was picked up a small number of times. The chain employs TRBV7-9 and TRBJ1-2, with D possibly TRBD1 on 6 matching bases. The CDR3 is 15 amino acids. The V and J ends lost 5 bases and 3 bases respectively, with 16 bases between them. The germline V gene has CDR1 SEHNR and CDR2 FQNEAQ (reference sequence). The CDR3 sequence: CASSPQGGPDYGYTF. In DNA, the CDR3 is TGTGCCAGCAGCCCCCAAGGGGGGCCCGACTATGGCTACACCTTC.

The chain has TRBV20-1 and TRBJ2-1; no clear D gene. With 3 bases removed from V and 4 bases from J, the gap between germline ends came to 4 bases. The CDR3 totals 11 residues. CDR1 is DFQATT, CDR2 SNEGSKA, per germline (reference sequence). The CDR3 DNA is TGCAGTGCTAGCGTTTACAATGAGCAGTTCTTC. Residues: CSASVYNEQFF.

This clonotype showed up just a few times. The J gene is TRBJ2-2, the V gene TRBV12-3 or TRBV12-4, with D unclear. The CDR3 has 16 residues. V shed 5 bases and J shed 0 bases, with 13 bases lying between them. CDR3 DNA sequence: TGTGCCAGCAGTCTCCGACCGAGAGCGAACACCGGGGAGCTGTTTTTT. It is translated as CASSLRPRANTGELFF.

V and J are TRBV20-1 and TRBJ2-1; TRBD2 matches at 7 bases. The trim removed 3 bases at V and 10 bases at J, leaving 9 bases unmatched. The CDR3 has 13 residues. The V gene's germline CDR1 is DFQATT and CDR2 SNEGSKA (reference sequence). CDR3 sequence (DNA): TGCAGTGCTAGGGCCTGGCGGGAGCGGGAGCAGTTCTTC. The encoded protein is CSARAWREREQFF.

The chain recombines TRBV5-1 with TRBJ2-2; the match to TRBD1 covers 7 bases. Unmatched junction bases numbered 7, after V lost 4 bases and J lost 4 bases. This CDR3 is built from 15 residues. Per the germline V gene, CDR1 is SGHRS and CDR2 is YFSETQ. This CDR3 reads CASSPRQGSTGELFF. CDR3 nucleotides: TGCGCCAGCAGCCCCAGACAGGGTAGCACCGGGGAGCTGTTTTTT.

The V gene is TRBV7-9, the J gene TRBJ2-1; tentatively, D is TRBD1 (6 bases). The germline V gene encodes CDR1 SEHNR and CDR2 FQNEAQ (reference sequence). The CDR3 totals 14 residues. Between the trimmed V and J ends, which lost 3 bases and 9 bases, there was a span of 15 bases. Here the CDR3 reads CASSFILGAGEQFF. CDR3 coding DNA: TGTGCCAGCAGCTTTATACTGGGGGCAGGTGAGCAGTTCTTC.

This clonotype was seen a handful of times. V gene TRBV4-1 combines with J gene TRBJ2-3; D is perhaps TRBD1 (5 bases). The germline CDR1 and CDR2 sequences are MGHRA and YSYEKL. V dropped 0 bases and J dropped 3 bases, with 13 bases sitting between them. The length of the CDR3 is 16 residues. CDR3 protein: CASSQDIQGVTDTQYF. CDR3 DNA sequence: TGCGCCAGCAGCCAAGATATCCAGGGTGTTACAGATACGCAGTATTTT.

The rearrangement uses TRBV29-1 and TRBJ1-2; D not resolved. From germline, CDR1 is SQVTM and CDR2 ANQGSEA. This CDR3 region has 13 residues. V was trimmed by 3 bases and J by 5 bases, leaving 13 bases between them. The CDR3, as DNA: TGCAGCGTTGATCAAGCAGAAAATTATGGCTACACCTTC. It encodes CSVDQAENYGYTF.

CDR3 region: CASTDWGPNTGELFF. CDR3 bases: TGCGCCAGCACCGACTGGGGTCCAAACACCGGGGAGCTGTTTTTT. The rearrangement joins TRBV5-1 to TRBJ2-2, with D hard to call. The length of the CDR3 is 15 residues. The ends were cut back, 6 bases at V and 2 bases at J, with 14 bases in the middle. Germline-derived CDR1 and CDR2 are SGHRS and YFSETQ.

This clonotype came up a few times. This chain connects TRBV20-1 to TRBJ2-1, with 7 bases that match TRBD2. Germline assignment: CDR1 DFQATT and CDR2 SNEGSKA (reference sequence). The CDR3 extends over 14 amino acids. The junction had 13 bases not matched to a gene; V was cut back by 3 bases and J by 11 bases. DNA of the CDR3: TGCAGTGCTAGCACCTCGGGAGTGGGACTAAAGCAGTTCTTC. It encodes CSASTSGVGLKQFF.

This clonotype was observed a few times. The rearrangement uses TRBV10-1 and TRBJ2-1; no definite D call. Trimming left V 3 bases short and J 2 bases short, with 8 bases between. This CDR3 spans 14 amino acids. Germline assignment: CDR1 WNHNN and CDR2 SYGVQD (reference sequence). The CDR3 coding sequence is TGCGCCAGCAGTGAAGCCGTTCCCTACAATGAGCAGTTCTTC. Translated, it gives CASSEAVPYNEQFF.

This sequence joins TRBV6-1 and TRBJ2-1, with 8 bases identical to TRBD1. V gave up 6 bases and J gave up 5 bases; unmatched junction bases: 9. This CDR3 contains 15 residues. The germline CDR1 and CDR2 sequences are MNHNS and SASEGT. CDR3 loop: CASRERTGLNNEQFF. CDR3 bases: TGTGCCAGCAGGGAAAGGACAGGGTTGAACAATGAGCAGTTCTTC.